This T cell receptor beta chain was captured by sequencing in a study of T cells after yellow fever vaccination. This clonotype showed up many times. Its antigen remains unidentified. General observations from the study: Post-booster samples contained most primary-vaccination clones (approximately 96% CD4, 88% CD8).

Universal primer sites and UMIs were introduced during 5'RACE template-switching synthesis of TCR cDNA. TCRdb reprocessed the 5' RACE reads with MiXCR, giving one entry per CDR3 protein. There are about 160,000 distinct CDR3 sequences in the sample; approximately 6.7% occur only once, and more than 2% lies in the top ten. Trimming removed 6 bases at V and 3 bases at J, with 11 bases between. CDR3 length: 13 amino acids. The germline gives CDR1 MNHNS, CDR2 SASEGT. The receptor was isolated from a man between 18 and 35 years old who received the YFV17D yellow fever vaccine. The V gene is TRBV6-1, the J gene TRBJ1-1; D might be TRBD1 (5 bases). The specimen was CD4+ T cells sorted from PBMCs, collected 4 to 5 days after the first yellow fever vaccination. CDR3 in amino acids: CASRKGRDTEAFF. In nucleotides, the CDR3 is TGTGCCAGCAGGAAGGGGAGAGACACTGAAGCTTTCTTT.